Below are 17 T cell receptor beta chains sequenced from a single sample in a study of cytomegalovirus exposure and HLA in healthy donors (dated by TCRdb to about 2017). The library was built by means of the immunoSEQ multiplex PCR assay. For the multiplex PCR, a mixture combining 60 forward primers for TCR Vbeta segments and 13 reverse primers for TCR Jbeta segments was used. Sourced from immuneACCESS, this table was stored by TCRdb with only in-frame sequences that have V and J called. A share of the clones is absent; for the studies checked, an unresolved V gene accounts for under half, and the remainder has no known explanation. A total of 150,000 to 200,000 clones appear in this sample, approximately 86% of them only once. The ten biggest clones cover approximately 1.1% of the sample. What was sequenced was PBMCs. These receptors were collected from a boy between 2 and 10 years old in good health and CMV-seronegative.

The CDR3 sequence: CASSFGGNSYEQYF. The CDR3 DNA reads TGTGCCAGCAGTTTCGGAGGGAATAGTTACGAGCAGTACTTC. The chain employs TRBV27 and TRBJ2-7; D might be TRBD2 (6 bases). The length of the CDR3 is 14 residues. The germline CDR1 and CDR2 sequences are MNHEY and SMNVEV (reference sequence). V was trimmed by 3 bases and J by 4 bases, leaving 13 bases between them.

The genes are TRBV5-4 and TRBJ1-1; possibly TRBD1 for D (6 bases). The V gene lost 3 bases and the J gene lost 1 base, with 19 bases spanning the gap. CDR1 is SGHNT and CDR2 is YYREEE in the germline V gene (reference sequence). The length of the CDR3 is 17 residues. CDR3 in amino acids: CASSSYGSTGQNTEAFF. The DNA for the CDR3 is TGTGCCAGCAGCTCATACGGTAGTACAGGGCAGAACACTGAAGCTTTCTTT.

The chain couples TRBV29-1 to TRBJ2-7, with D possibly TRBD2 on 6 matching bases. The CDR3 covers 13 residues. V lost 4 bases and J 2 bases, leaving 12 bases between the germline ends. Per germline, CDR1 SQVTM and CDR2 ANQGSEA. Written as DNA, the CDR3 is TGCAGCGTTGGAGTCGGACTAACCTACGAGCAGTACTTC. As protein: CSVGVGLTYEQYF.

The chain joins TRBV25-1 to TRBJ2-7, with D possibly matching TRBD1 (6 bases). Germline CDR1 MGHDK, CDR2 SYGVNS. V was trimmed by 4 bases and J by 5 bases, leaving 12 bases between them. This CDR3 is built from 13 residues. The CDR3 loop is CASSATGINEQYF. For the CDR3, the DNA is TGTGCCAGCAGTGCTACAGGGATTAACGAGCAGTACTTC.

The chain uses TRBV6-5 and TRBJ2-2; 7 nucleotides match TRBD1. Trimming took 6 bases from V and 5 from J; bases not matched to a gene: 9. This CDR3 comprises 15 residues. Germline V gene lookup returns CDR1 MNHEY and CDR2 SVGAGI. The CDR3 DNA is TGTGCCAGCAGCCGAACAGGGGCCTGGACCGGGGAGCTGTTTTTT. Translation gives CASSRTGAWTGELFF.

The chain recombines TRBV30 with TRBJ2-7; TRBD1 might be the D (5 bases). CDR1 and CDR2 (germline): GTSNPN, SVGIG (reference sequence). The CDR3 has 17 residues. Trimming removed 3 bases at V and 0 bases at J, with 21 bases between. CDR3 residues: CAWSPTVWGLSSYEQYF. As DNA, the CDR3 is TGTGCCTGGAGCCCCACGGTGTGGGGCCTCAGCTCCTACGAGCAGTACTTC.

The chain combines TRBV6-5 with TRBJ1-2; possible D gene TRBD1, 5 bases. CDR1 is MNHEY, CDR2 SVGAGI, per germline. The CDR3 has 11 amino acids. Trimming removed 6 bases from V and 7 bases from J, with 9 bases in between. CDR3 DNA: TGTGCCAGCAGCTCAGGGCTTGGCTACACCTTC. As protein: CASSSGLGYTF.

The chain combines TRBV19 with TRBJ2-3; D perhaps matches TRBD1 (6 bases). The germline V and J ends were trimmed by 0 bases and 5 bases, with 15 bases remaining between them. This CDR3 has 16 residues. CDR1 and CDR2 from the germline V gene are LNHDA and SQIVND (reference sequence). DNA for the CDR3: TGTGCCAGTAGTATAGATCGTAGGACAGCTATAGATACGCAGTATTTT. Its protein product is CASSIDRRTAIDTQYF.

The chain joins TRBV27 to TRBJ1-1, with D hard to call. Germline CDR1 MNHEY, CDR2 SMNVEV (reference sequence). Trimming took 3 bases from V and 2 from J, leaving 16 bases between them. The CDR3 is 16 amino acids. The CDR3: CASSFAGAPINTEAFF. The CDR3 bases are TGTGCCAGCAGTTTCGCCGGAGCCCCGATCAACACTGAAGCTTTCTTT.

The genes are TRBV28 and TRBJ2-3, with TRBD2 matching 11 bases. This CDR3 contains 16 residues. The ends lost 4 bases at V and 4 bases at J; junction bases unmatched: 7. The germline CDR1 and CDR2 sequences are MDHEN and SYDVKM. In DNA, the CDR3 is TGTGCCAGCAGTTGGCTTACTAGCGGGAGCTCAGATACGCAGTATTTT. As protein: CASSWLTSGSSDTQYF.

This clone occurred a few times. This chain connects TRBV4-1 to TRBJ1-3; the D is unclear. Germline V CDR1 and CDR2: MGHRA, YSYEKL. The CDR3 is 15 residues long. Trimming took off 0 bases at V and 0 bases at J, with 6 bases between the two ends. The CDR3 DNA sequence: TGCGCCAGCAGCCAAGAGGGCAACTCTGGAAACACCATATATTTT. This sequence encodes CASSQEGNSGNTIYF.

The rearrangement links TRBV5-6 to TRBJ2-3, with D possibly matching TRBD1 (6 bases). Trimming stripped 2 bases from V and 4 bases from J, with 11 bases between. In germline, CDR1 is SGHDT, CDR2 YYEEEE. The CDR3 is 14 amino acids. DNA for the CDR3: TGTGCCAGCAGCTTCGGCAGGGGAGCAGATACGCAGTATTTT. It codes for CASSFGRGADTQYF.

This clone was recorded only once. The chain recombines TRBV28 with TRBJ2-3; D gene unclear. CDR3 length: 13 amino acids. Trimming removed 3 bases at V and 2 bases at J, with 6 bases between. Germline V lookup: CDR1 MDHEN, CDR2 SYDVKM. Here the CDR3 DNA reads TGTGCCAGCAGTTTTCCCAACACAGATACGCAGTATTTT. This sequence encodes CASSFPNTDTQYF.

A single count supports this clone. The chain is built from TRBV5-4 and TRBJ1-2, with 9 bases fitting TRBD1. The trim removed 4 bases at V and 7 bases at J, leaving 5 bases unmatched. The CDR3 runs to 13 residues. Germline CDR1 SGHNT, CDR2 YYREEE (reference sequence). CDR3 in amino acids: CASSHTGGSGYTF. CDR3 DNA sequence: TGTGCCAGCAGCCATACAGGGGGCAGTGGCTACACCTTC.

V gene TRBV10-3 combines with J gene TRBJ1-2; 7 nucleotides align to TRBD1. V lost 3 bases and J lost 6; bases outside the gene matches: 7. The CDR3 loop spans 14 amino acids. The germline V gene encodes CDR1 ENHRY and CDR2 SYGVKD. The CDR3 nucleotides are TGTGCCATCAGTGAAACAGCAGGGGGAGATGGCTACACCTTC. Protein: CAISETAGGDGYTF.

Regarding this clone: A junction end diverges from the germline sequence, so it may reflect a read error. Additional DNA sequences in this sample encode the identical CDR3. The chain joins TRBV9 to TRBJ1-6; TRBD1 is a possible D gene (6 bases). Germline V CDR1 and CDR2: SGDLS, YYNGEE. The CDR3 spans 17 residues. This CDR3 is CASSTNPHRVDASPLHF. DNA of the CDR3: TGCGCCAGCAGCACAAACCCTCACAGGGTAGACGCTTCACCCCTCCACTTT.

The chain employs TRBV29-1 and TRBJ2-3; TRBD2 agrees at 8 bases. V dropped 4 bases and J dropped 4; count of bases not matched to a gene: 10. Per the germline V gene, CDR1 is SQVTM and CDR2 is ANQGSEA. The CDR3 covers 15 residues. The CDR3 is CSVGGSGSSADTQYF. The CDR3 DNA follows: TGCAGCGTTGGAGGAAGCGGGAGTTCTGCAGATACGCAGTATTTT.